What follows are 31 T cell receptor beta chains derived from one specimen sequenced in a study of blood T cells in healthy people across ages. The authors ran a second PCR of about 7 to 11 cycles using a sample-barcoded 5' primer and a J-beta primer mix. TCRdb redid the calling of the 5' RACE reads with MiXCR, one entry per CDR3 protein. This table has hundreds of thousands of distinct CDR3 sequences, approximately 65% appearing once. The sample taken for sequencing was blood. These receptors were obtained from a man aged 30 to 39 in good health.

V is TRBV29-1 and J is TRBJ2-5; D uncertain. With 3 bases removed from V and 4 bases from J, the gap between germline ends came to 12 bases. This CDR3 is built from 13 residues. The germline CDR1 and CDR2 sequences are SQVTM and ANQGSEA. Here the CDR3 DNA reads TGCAGCGTTGAGCCTGTTAACGGAGAGACCCAGTACTTC. It translates to CSVEPVNGETQYF.

The rearrangement links TRBV10-3 to TRBJ2-7; tentative D call: TRBD2 (6 bases). The DNA end favors TRBJ2-5, so the J call may be wrong. The CDR3 is 14 amino acids. The germline V gene has CDR1 ENHRY and CDR2 SYGVKD. For the CDR3, the DNA is TGTGCCATCAGTGTGCGGGGAGGACAAGAGACCCAGTACTTC. Its translation is CAISVRGGQETQYF.

This chain joins TRBV5-1 and TRBJ1-4; unclear D gene. Trimming pared 3 bases from V and 8 bases from J, leaving 8 bases between. This CDR3 has 12 amino acids. Germline CDR1 is SGHRS and CDR2 is YFSETQ. In DNA form, the CDR3 reads TGCGCCAGCAGCTCGTGGGGAGAAAAACTGTTTTTT. It specifies CASSSWGEKLFF.

The chain has TRBV20-1 and TRBJ2-1, with 7 bases matching TRBD2. V trimming: 3 bases; J trimming: 3 bases; junction bases outside the gene matches: 11. This CDR3 contains 16 residues. Germline V gene data show CDR1 as DFQATT and CDR2 as SNEGSKA (reference sequence). CDR3 residues: CSASRPGGGNYNEQFF. For the CDR3, the DNA is TGCAGTGCTAGTCGGCCTGGCGGGGGTAACTACAATGAGCAGTTCTTC.

The gene calls are TRBV6-1 and TRBJ1-5; D is undetermined. Trimming cost V 2 bases and J 8 bases, with 10 bases left between them. Germline V gene lookup returns CDR1 MNHNS and CDR2 SASEGT. There are 13 residues in the CDR3. CDR3 protein: CASSEQRQEPQHF. The CDR3 DNA sequence: TGTGCCAGCAGTGAACAGAGGCAAGAGCCCCAGCATTTT.

This rearrangement joins TRBV11-2 to TRBJ1-1; D is ambiguous. Trimming shortened V by 0 bases and J by 1 base, and 9 bases separated the two germline ends. This CDR3 has 15 residues. Germline-derived CDR1 and CDR2 are SGHAT and FQNNGV. The CDR3 protein is CASSLDPRKNTEAFF. As DNA, the CDR3 is TGTGCCAGCAGCTTAGACCCGCGGAAGAACACTGAAGCTTTCTTT.

This clonotype has only a few counts. The gene calls are TRBV27 and TRBJ2-1; tentative D call: TRBD1 (6 bases). The CDR3 is made up of 15 amino acids. Germline assignment: CDR1 MNHEY and CDR2 SMNVEV (reference sequence). The ends were cut back, 1 base at V and 5 bases at J, with 12 bases in the middle. The CDR3 DNA reads as TGTGCCAGCAGTTTATTTTCAGGGGCTCACAATGAGCAGTTCTTC. It translates to CASSLFSGAHNEQFF.

This rearrangement joins TRBV6-2 or TRBV6-3 to TRBJ2-5; D gene uncertain. V dropped 5 bases and J dropped 4 bases, with 17 bases sitting between them. The CDR3 is 15 residues long. Germline loops: CDR1 MNHEY, CDR2 SVGEGT. The CDR3 nucleotides are TGTGCCAGCAGTCCCATGGGAACATGGTCAGAGACCCAGTACTTC. It encodes CASSPMGTWSETQYF.

The V and J genes are TRBV28 and TRBJ2-7; 8 positions match TRBD2. The end of the DNA aligns better with TRBJ2-1, so the J call may be wrong. The germline gives CDR1 MDHEN, CDR2 SYDVKM. CDR3 length: 16 residues. CDR3 amino acids: CASSLSGGRLGDEQFF. CDR3 bases: TGTGCCAGCAGTTTAAGCGGGGGTAGGCTAGGTGATGAGCAGTTCTTC.

This clonotype was seen a few times. The chain's CDR3 is CSARADGGVSPLHF. The CDR3 nucleotides read TGCAGTGCTAGGGCGGACGGTGGGGTTTCACCCCTCCACTTT. The chain combines TRBV20-1 with TRBJ1-6; D call uncertain. The CDR3 has 14 residues. CDR1 is DFQATT, CDR2 SNEGSKA, per germline (reference sequence). The V end lost 3 bases, the J end lost 9 bases, and 15 bases lay between the germline ends.

Remarks on this clonotype: The junction shows a germline mismatch at one end, possibly a read error. V and J are TRBV28 and TRBJ2-7; D not certain. The CDR3 runs 14 residues. Germline V gene lookup returns CDR1 MDHEN and CDR2 SYDVKM. The CDR3 sequence is CVSFPNIVSYEQYF. The CDR3 coding sequence is TGTGTCAGCTTTCCCAACATCGTCTCCTACGAGCAGTACTTC. Filled out from reference TRBV28 and TRBJ2-7, the complete variable domain reads DVKVTQSSRYLVKRTGEKVFLECVQDMDHENMFWYRQDPGLGLRLIYFSYDVKMKEKGDIPEGYSVSREKKERFSLILESASTNQTSMYLCVSFPNIVSYEQYFGPGTRLTVT.

The chain employs TRBV28 and TRBJ2-1; weak D call: TRBD1 (6 bases). CDR1 is MDHEN, CDR2 SYDVKM, per germline. The CDR3 is 12 residues long. V dropped 10 bases and J dropped 9 bases, with 16 bases sitting between them. CDR3 residues: CANRQDVVEQFF. The CDR3 nucleotides read TGTGCCAACAGACAGGACGTGGTTGAGCAGTTCTTC.

V is TRBV6-6 and J is TRBJ2-5, with 10 bases matching TRBD1. The CDR3 is 15 amino acids. Trimming at V came to 2 bases and at J to 5 bases, leaving 5 bases not matched to a gene. Germline assignment: CDR1 MNHNY and CDR2 SVGAGI (reference sequence). Written as DNA, the CDR3 is TGTGCCAGCAGTTACGGGACAGGGGTTGGGGAGACCCAGTACTTC. It yields the protein CASSYGTGVGETQYF.

This rearrangement joins TRBV11-3 to TRBJ2-1; 7 positions match TRBD2. CDR3 size: 14 residues. CDR1 is SGHNT, CDR2 YENEEA, per germline. V lost 3 bases, J lost 8 bases, and 7 bases stayed unmatched. CDR3 coding DNA: TGTGCCAGCAGCTTGTCGGGGAGGGCATATGAGCAGTTCTTC. Its translation: CASSLSGRAYEQFF.

V is TRBV29-1 and J is TRBJ2-1; D gene unclear. The CDR3 contains 12 residues. V shed 3 bases and J shed 4 bases, with 7 bases lying between them. Germline V lookup: CDR1 SQVTM, CDR2 ANQGSEA. The CDR3 DNA sequence: TGCAGCGTTGATCCCAGATACAATGAGCAGTTCTTC. It is translated as CSVDPRYNEQFF.

The CDR3 nucleotides are TGCGCCAGCAGCCAGGATACAGGGGGCGGTGAAAAACTGTTTTTT. It specifies CASSQDTGGGEKLFF. V and J are TRBV4-3 and TRBJ1-4; 9 nucleotides line up with TRBD1. The junction had 6 bases not matched to a gene; V was cut back by 3 bases and J by 7 bases. This CDR3 contains 15 residues. In germline, CDR1 is LGHNA, CDR2 YSLEER.

The rearrangement joins TRBV14 to TRBJ1-2; no clear D. In germline, CDR1 is SGHDN, CDR2 FVKESK. The CDR3 loop spans 13 amino acids. V dropped 1 base and J dropped 8 bases, with 11 bases sitting between them. As DNA, the CDR3 is TGTGCCAGCAGCCAAGGGGCCTGGGAAGGCTACACCTTC. Residues: CASSQGAWEGYTF. Using reference TRBV14 and TRBJ1-2 for the parts outside the CDR3, the full variable domain is EAGVTQFPSHSVIEKGQTVTLRCDPISGHDNLYWYRRVMGKEIKFLLHFVKESKQDESGMPNNRFLAERTGGTYSTLKVQPAELEDSGVYFCASSQGAWEGYTFGSGTRLTVV.

This clonotype was recorded a few times. The chain couples TRBV4-2 to TRBJ1-4, with D hard to call. This CDR3 has 11 amino acids. Germline CDR1 is LGHNA and CDR2 is YNFKEQ. Trimming removed 2 bases from V and 8 bases from J, with 3 bases in between. In nucleotides, the CDR3 is TGTGCCAGCAGCCAAAGGGAAAAACTGTTTTTT. This gives the protein CASSQREKLFF.

In its sample, this clonotype was seen a few times. The chain has TRBV27 and TRBJ2-7, with a tentative D call TRBD2 (5 bases). Per the germline V gene, CDR1 is MNHEY and CDR2 is SMNVEV (reference sequence). Trimming stripped 8 bases from V and 0 bases from J, with 14 bases between. CDR3 length equals 14 residues. CDR3: CASHRLSSSYEQYF. The CDR3, as DNA: TGTGCCAGCCACAGACTATCCAGCTCCTACGAGCAGTACTTC.

In this sample, this clonotype turned up a few times. The CDR3 loop is CASSLDQSSYNEQFF. The CDR3 DNA reads TGTGCCAGCAGCCTCGACCAGAGCTCCTACAATGAGCAGTTCTTC. The V gene is TRBV7-9, the J gene TRBJ2-1; D is ambiguous. V was clipped by 5 bases and J by 0 bases, with 11 bases between them. Germline values: CDR1 SEHNR, CDR2 FQNEAQ (reference sequence). The CDR3 extends over 15 amino acids.

This CDR3 is CASSVSPQRTGELFF. CDR3 in DNA: TGTGCCAGCAGCGTAAGTCCCCAGCGCACCGGGGAGCTGTTTTTT. The chain couples TRBV9 to TRBJ2-2; D not certain. The V gene lost 1 base and the J gene lost 4 bases, with 11 bases spanning the gap. Germline V CDR1 and CDR2: SGDLS, YYNGEE. The CDR3 sequence is 15 residues long.

This chain joins TRBV6-6 and TRBJ2-6; 8 bases match TRBD1. CDR3 size: 16 residues. J gave up 4 bases and V 2 bases, and 4 bases lay outside the gene matches. Germline CDR1 MNHNY, CDR2 SVGAGI (reference sequence). Here the CDR3 DNA reads TGTGCCAGCAGTTACCCGACAGGGGACGGGGCCAACGTCCTGACTTTC. Amino acid sequence: CASSYPTGDGANVLTF.

This clonotype came up a few times. This chain uses TRBV5-1 with TRBJ2-6; D may be TRBD2 (5 bases). Germline CDR1 reads SGHRS; CDR2 reads YFSETQ. Trimming took 6 bases from V and 1 from J, leaving 14 bases between them. There are 16 residues in the CDR3. CDR3 DNA: TGCGCCAGCACTCCTTTCGGGGAATCTGGGGCCAACGTCCTGACTTTC. This codes for CASTPFGESGANVLTF. Using reference TRBV5-1 and TRBJ2-6 for the parts outside the CDR3, the full variable domain is KAGVTQTPRYLIKTRGQQVTLSCSPISGHRSVSWYQQTPGQGLQFLFEYFSETQRNKGNFPGRFSGRQFSNSRSEMNVSTLELGDSALYLCASTPFGESGANVLTFGAGSRLTVL.

The chain links TRBV9 to TRBJ2-1, with 8 bases that match TRBD1. The better agreement between TRBJ2-7 and the DNA end casts doubt on the J call. CDR1 and CDR2 (germline): SGDLS, YYNGEE. The CDR3 runs 15 residues. In nucleotides, the CDR3 is TGTGCCAGCAGCGTAGCAGGGGGCGCGTACAATGAGCAGTACTTC. Translated, it gives CASSVAGGAYNEQYF.

The V and J genes are TRBV28 and TRBJ2-1, with 9 bases that match TRBD1. Germline CDR1 is MDHEN and CDR2 is SYDVKM. There are 15 residues in the CDR3. Trimming at V came to 6 bases and at J to 8 bases, leaving 11 bases not matched to a gene. The CDR3 is CASSLPGQGGDEQFF. The CDR3 DNA reads as TGTGCCAGCAGCTTACCGGGACAGGGCGGGGATGAGCAGTTCTTC.

This clonotype was counted once. The chain employs TRBV6-6 and TRBJ2-2; perhaps TRBD2 as D (5 bases). Germline loops: CDR1 MNHNY, CDR2 SVGAGI (reference sequence). The CDR3 has 13 amino acids. V was cut by 7 bases and J by 5 bases, with 11 bases left in between. The CDR3 region is CASIFRGTGELFF. In nucleotides, the CDR3 is TGTGCCAGCATATTTCGGGGTACCGGGGAGCTGTTTTTT.

The chain uses TRBV28 and TRBJ1-2; perhaps TRBD1 as D (5 bases). The CDR3 extends over 12 amino acids. The V gene's germline CDR1 is MDHEN and CDR2 SYDVKM. Trimming took off 1 base at V and 8 bases at J, with 8 bases between the two ends. Written as DNA, the CDR3 is TGTGCCAGCAGTTTATTTTGGGGCGGCTACACCTTC. Amino acid sequence: CASSLFWGGYTF.

The chain has TRBV2 and TRBJ2-4, with unresolved D. The end of the DNA aligns better with TRBJ2-7, so the J call may be wrong. This CDR3 has 15 amino acids. The germline V gene encodes CDR1 SNHLY and CDR2 FYNNEI. Written as DNA, the CDR3 is TGTGCCAGCAGAGCCCCCCGGGTACAGCCCTACGAGCAGTACTTC. Amino acids: CASRAPRVQPYEQYF.

The gene calls are TRBV20-1 and TRBJ2-1, with TRBD1 identical over 8 bases. The germline V gene has CDR1 DFQATT and CDR2 SNEGSKA (reference sequence). V dropped 6 bases and J dropped 0; count of bases not matched to a gene: 7. This CDR3 is 15 amino acids long. The CDR3 DNA follows: TGCAGTGCCACATCGGGACAGGTCTCCTACAATGAGCAGTTCTTC. Translation: CSATSGQVSYNEQFF.

The chain recombines TRBV6-2 or TRBV6-3 with TRBJ1-5; D is ambiguous. V was cut by 6 bases and J by 0 bases, with 18 bases left in between. The germline gives CDR1 MNHEY, CDR2 SVGEGT. This CDR3 comprises 17 residues. DNA of the CDR3: TGTGCCAGCAGCCACGGGGAGGAGGACTATAGCAATCAGCCCCAGCATTTT. Its protein is CASSHGEEDYSNQPQHF.

The chain combines TRBV29-1 with TRBJ1-2; a possible D gene is TRBD1 (5 bases). Between the trimmed V and J ends, which lost 6 bases and 4 bases, there was a span of 15 bases. This CDR3 is built from 13 residues. Per germline, CDR1 SQVTM and CDR2 ANQGSEA. The CDR3 loop reads CSVIGHTLYGYTF. CDR3 coding DNA: TGCAGCGTCATAGGACACACACTCTATGGCTACACCTTC.